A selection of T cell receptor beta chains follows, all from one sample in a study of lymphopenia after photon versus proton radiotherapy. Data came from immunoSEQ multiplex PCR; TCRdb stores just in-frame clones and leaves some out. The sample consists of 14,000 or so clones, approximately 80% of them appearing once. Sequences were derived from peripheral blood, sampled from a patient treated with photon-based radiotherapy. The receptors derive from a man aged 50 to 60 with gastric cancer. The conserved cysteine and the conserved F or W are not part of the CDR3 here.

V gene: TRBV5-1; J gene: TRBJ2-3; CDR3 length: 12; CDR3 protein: ASRWDSATDTQY
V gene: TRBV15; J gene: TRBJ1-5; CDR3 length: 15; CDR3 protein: ATNLESAGNSNQPQH
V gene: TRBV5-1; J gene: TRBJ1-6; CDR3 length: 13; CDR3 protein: ASSSRQGSMAPLH
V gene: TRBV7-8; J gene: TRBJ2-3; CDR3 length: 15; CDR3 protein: ASSLKLTGVGTDTQY
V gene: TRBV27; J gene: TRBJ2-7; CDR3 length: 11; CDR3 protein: ASSLTGTNEQY
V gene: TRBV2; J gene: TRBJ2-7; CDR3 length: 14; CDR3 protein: ASRILVGQATYEQY
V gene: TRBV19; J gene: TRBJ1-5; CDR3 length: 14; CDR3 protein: ASSIGGQGARQPQH
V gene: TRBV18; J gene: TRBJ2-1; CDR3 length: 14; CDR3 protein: ASSPIRGQGVNEQF
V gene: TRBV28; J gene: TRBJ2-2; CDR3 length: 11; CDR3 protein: ASSSGSPGELF
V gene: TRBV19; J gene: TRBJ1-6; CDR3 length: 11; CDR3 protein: ASSPDSNSPLH
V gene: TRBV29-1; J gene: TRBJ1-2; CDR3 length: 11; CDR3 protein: SVATGRDYGYT
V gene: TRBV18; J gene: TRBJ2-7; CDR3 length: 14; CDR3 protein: ASSPPPSGFSYEQY
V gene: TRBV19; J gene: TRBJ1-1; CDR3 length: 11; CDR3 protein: ASIGGRWAEAF
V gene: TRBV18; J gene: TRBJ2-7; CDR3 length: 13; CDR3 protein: ASSPTTSGSYEQY
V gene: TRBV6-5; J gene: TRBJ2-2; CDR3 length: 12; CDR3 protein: ASSRQQGTGELF
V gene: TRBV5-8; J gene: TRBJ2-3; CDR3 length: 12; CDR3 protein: ASSSGFVTDTQY
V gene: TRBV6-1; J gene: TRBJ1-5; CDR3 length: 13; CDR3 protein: ASSAGTGGNQPQH
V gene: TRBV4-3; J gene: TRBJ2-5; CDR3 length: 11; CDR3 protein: ASSQVGSETQY
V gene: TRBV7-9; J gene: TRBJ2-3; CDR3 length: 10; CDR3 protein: ASSYPLDTQY
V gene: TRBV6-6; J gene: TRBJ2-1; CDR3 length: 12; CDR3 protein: ASTGAGEANEQF
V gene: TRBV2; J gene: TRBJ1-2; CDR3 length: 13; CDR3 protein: ASSEEGSSIYGYT
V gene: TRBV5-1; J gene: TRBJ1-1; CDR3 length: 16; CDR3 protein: ASSPQWGQKKENTEAF
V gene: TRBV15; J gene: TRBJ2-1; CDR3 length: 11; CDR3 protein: ATSREEDNEQF
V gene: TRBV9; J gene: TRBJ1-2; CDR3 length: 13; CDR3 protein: ASSLETGPSYGYT
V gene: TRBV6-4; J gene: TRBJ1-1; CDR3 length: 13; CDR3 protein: ASSAETGGNTEAF
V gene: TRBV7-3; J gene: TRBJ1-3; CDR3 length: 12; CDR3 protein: ASSAGSPGNTIY
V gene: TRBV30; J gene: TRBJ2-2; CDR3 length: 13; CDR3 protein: AWGRQGITTGELF
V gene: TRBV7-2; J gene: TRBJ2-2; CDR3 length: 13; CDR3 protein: ASKVKGGGTGELF
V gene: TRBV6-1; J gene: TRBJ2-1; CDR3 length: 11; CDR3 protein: ATTRDLYNEQF
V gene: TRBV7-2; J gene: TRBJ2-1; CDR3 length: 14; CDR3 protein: ASSLGSSGGANEQF
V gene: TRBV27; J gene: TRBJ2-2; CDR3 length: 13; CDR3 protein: ASSLARGRTGELF
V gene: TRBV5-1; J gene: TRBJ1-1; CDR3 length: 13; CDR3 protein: ASSLAGSMNTEAF
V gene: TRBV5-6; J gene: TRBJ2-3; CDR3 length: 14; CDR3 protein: ASSLAGVPGTDTQY
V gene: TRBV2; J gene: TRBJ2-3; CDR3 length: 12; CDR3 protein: ASTLQGTTDTQY
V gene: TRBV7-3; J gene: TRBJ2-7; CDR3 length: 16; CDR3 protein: ASSFRNSRGQGSYEQY
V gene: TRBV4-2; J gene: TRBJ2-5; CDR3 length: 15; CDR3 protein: ASSPGTSGGALETQY
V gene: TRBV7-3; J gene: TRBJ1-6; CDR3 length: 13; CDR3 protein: ASSLEGTSNSPLH
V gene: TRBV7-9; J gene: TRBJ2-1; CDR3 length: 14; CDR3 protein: ASSPPSGGRGREQF
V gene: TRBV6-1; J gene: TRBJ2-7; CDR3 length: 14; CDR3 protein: ASSKETGWKTYEQY
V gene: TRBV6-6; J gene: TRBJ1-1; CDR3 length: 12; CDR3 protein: ASRTPGRVSEAF
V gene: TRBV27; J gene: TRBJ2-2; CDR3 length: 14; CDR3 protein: ASSPTGSSFTGELF
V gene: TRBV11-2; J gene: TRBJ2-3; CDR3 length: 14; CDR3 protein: ASSTRNRGFRDTQY
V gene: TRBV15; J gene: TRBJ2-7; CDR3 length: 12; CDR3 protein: ATSRDVTGFQRR
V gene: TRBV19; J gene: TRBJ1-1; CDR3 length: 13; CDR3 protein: ASRLGDTMNTEAF
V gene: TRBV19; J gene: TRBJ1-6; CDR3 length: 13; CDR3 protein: ASSIGGVVNSPLH
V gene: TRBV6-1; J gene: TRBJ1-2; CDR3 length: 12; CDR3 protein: ASSEAFRVGGYT
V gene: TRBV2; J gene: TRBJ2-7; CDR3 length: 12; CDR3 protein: ASRPTGGDGEQY
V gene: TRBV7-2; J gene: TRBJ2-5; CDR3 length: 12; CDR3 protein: ASGEAGEEETQY
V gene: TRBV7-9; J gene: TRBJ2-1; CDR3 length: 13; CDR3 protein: ASSSTSGEYNEQF
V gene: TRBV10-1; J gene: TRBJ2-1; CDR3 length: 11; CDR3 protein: ASSKDRNNEQF
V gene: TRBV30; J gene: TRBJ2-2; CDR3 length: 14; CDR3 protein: AWSRMALANTGELF
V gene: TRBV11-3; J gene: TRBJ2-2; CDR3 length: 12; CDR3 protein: ASSYRGNTGELF